The clone carrying this TCR beta chain was observed a handful of times. Antigen unknown. This sample is drawn from a study of response to subunit inactivated influenza vaccine. The study's findings and limits: After each seasonal influenza vaccination, few new T cells are recruited, the authors suggested.

TCRdb re-called the RT-PCR reads with MiXCR, one entry per CDR3 protein. The sample shows approximately 570,000 distinct CDR3 sequences, about 7.6% of them seen only once. Germline CDR1 is SGHRS and CDR2 is YFSETQ. The V gene lost 2 bases and the J gene lost 10 bases, with 19 bases spanning the gap. The CDR3 contains 15 residues. The chain has TRBV5-1 and TRBJ2-1; D possibly matches TRBD1 or TRBD2 (6 bases each). This sequence originates from a man in his fifties or sixties who received an inactivated influenza vaccine. The sample was PBMCs from blood, taken less than 30 months after vaccination. Here the CDR3 reads CASSFGGTGQGEQFF. CDR3 bases: TGCGCCAGCAGCTTCGGCGGGACCGGTCAGGGGGAGCAGTTCTTC.